This TCR beta chain was sequenced in a study of cytomegalovirus exposure and HLA in healthy donors. As regards this clone: Its target is unknown.

General study results and limits: Indistinguishable V segments, including TRBV6-2 and TRBV6-3, were excluded. In an earlier analysis, most TCR beta V segments were productive about 87% or about 30% of the time. Clonal expansion was found to be greater in HLA-associated TCR beta chains than in equally common others in a later analysis.

This CDR3 spans 16 amino acids. CDR1 is SGHDT, CDR2 YYEEEE, per germline. Vbeta (60) and Jbeta (13) primers were used in the PCR. TCRdb keeps only in-frame clones here, not all; method: immunoSEQ multiplex PCR. Counted here are about 86,000 clones, 70% to 80% occurring once; the ten biggest clones make up around 8%. Sample: PBMCs. This chain links TRBV5-6 with TRBJ2-5, with D perhaps matching TRBD2 (7 bases). The DNA end is more similar to TRBJ2-7, so the J call may be wrong. This receptor was obtained from a man aged 60 to 75 in good health and CMV-seronegative. The CDR3 region is CASSLPDRGAMVEQYF. CDR3 DNA sequence: TGTGCCAGCAGCCTCCCCGATCGGGGGGCCATGGTCGAGCAGTACTTC.